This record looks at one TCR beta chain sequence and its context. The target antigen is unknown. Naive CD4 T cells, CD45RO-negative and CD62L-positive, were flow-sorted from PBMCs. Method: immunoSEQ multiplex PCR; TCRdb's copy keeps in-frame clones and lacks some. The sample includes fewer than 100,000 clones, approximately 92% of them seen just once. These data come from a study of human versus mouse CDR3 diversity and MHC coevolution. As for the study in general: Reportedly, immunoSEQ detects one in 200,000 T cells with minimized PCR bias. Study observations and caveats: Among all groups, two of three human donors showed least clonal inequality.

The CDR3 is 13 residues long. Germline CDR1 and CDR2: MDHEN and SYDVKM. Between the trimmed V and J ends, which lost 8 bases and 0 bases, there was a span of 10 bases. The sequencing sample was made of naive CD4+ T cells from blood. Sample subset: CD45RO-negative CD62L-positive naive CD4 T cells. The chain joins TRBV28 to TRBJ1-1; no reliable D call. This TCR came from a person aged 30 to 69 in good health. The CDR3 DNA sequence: TGTGCCAGCCCAAGCGAGTTGAACACTGAAGCTTTCTTT. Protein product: CASPSELNTEAFF.